Below, one T cell receptor (beta chain) is given with its context. Its matching antigen is unknown. This entry belongs to a study of CD8 T cells in ankylosing spondylitis. TCRdb recomputed calls from the 5' RACE reads with MiXCR, one row per CDR3 protein. Among about 130,000 distinct CDR3 sequences, 9.3% were seen once, and the ten largest hold approximately 3.3%. Trimming stripped 6 bases from V and 3 bases from J, with 13 bases between. This CDR3 region has 13 residues. The germline V gene has CDR1 SGHRS and CDR2 YFSETQ. Study findings and constraints: As reported, disease-linked clones showed significant enrichment in matched ankylosing spondylitis synovial fluid. Roughly eight highly homologous variants made up a TCR beta motif that seemed to typify ankylosing spondylitis blood.

The chain has TRBV5-1 and TRBJ2-7; TRBD1 is a possible D gene (6 bases). What was sequenced was blood, either unsorted or a sorted T cell fraction (not recorded which). The TCR sequence derives from a male donor with ankylosing spondylitis or in good health (not recorded which). The CDR3 here is CASITGKFYEQYF. CDR3 nucleotides: TGCGCCAGCATAACAGGGAAGTTCTACGAGCAGTACTTC.